The clone carrying this T cell receptor beta chain appeared once. V lost 5 bases to trimming and J lost 4 bases; unmatched junction nucleotides: 7. The germline CDR1 and CDR2 sequences are LNHDA and SQIVND (reference sequence). The CDR3 has 15 residues. Each unsorted sample relied on some 90 million PBMCs as its source of genomic DNA. This record comes from a study of shared clonotypes between healthy human individuals. The quantity of DNA used in unsorted PBMC replicate PCRs was approximately 300 ng, corresponding to tens of thousands of T cell genomes. Sequencing used immunoSEQ multiplex PCR; TCRdb keeps in-frame clones, though not all of them. The sample records around 500,000 clones, approximately 81% being singletons.

This receptor was identified in a woman aged 40 to 55 in good health. Some clones in this sample may be carry-over from other donors' samples. This rearrangement joins TRBV19 to TRBJ1-5; 8 positions agree with TRBD1. The sequencing input was PBMCs. The DNA of the CDR3 is TGTGCCAGTAGTTCTACAGGGGGACGGAATCAGCCCCAGCATTTT. Translation gives CASSSTGGRNQPQHF.